The 11 T cell receptor beta chains below were found in one sample sequenced in a study of blood T cell repertoires in COVID-19. Repertoires were generated with immunoSEQ multiplex PCR, while TCRdb's copy carries only in-frame clones and drops some. The repertoire consists of 30,000 to 45,000 clones, with 87% occurring once and the leading ten covering 7% to 8.5%. Sequencing was done on a sample of peripheral blood. The receptors derive from a human donor in a cohort sampled during active COVID-19.

CDR3 loop: CASSSTGNEQFF. The CDR3 nucleotides read TGTGCCAGCAGCTCAACAGGGAATGAGCAGTTCTTC. This chain connects TRBV13 to TRBJ2-1; D may be TRBD1 (6 bases). Trimming stripped 4 bases from V and 7 bases from J, with 8 bases between. Per germline, CDR1 PRHDT and CDR2 FYEKMQ (reference sequence). The CDR3 length is 12 residues.

The chain employs TRBV3-1 (or the pseudogene TRBV3-2) and TRBJ2-2; D uncertain. Between the trimmed V and J ends, which lost 4 bases and 2 bases, there was a span of 5 bases. The CDR3 spans 13 residues. The V gene's germline CDR1 is LGHDT and CDR2 YNNKEL (reference sequence). Written as DNA, the CDR3 is TGTGCCAGCAGCCTTCCAAACACCGGGGAGCTGTTTTTT. This encodes CASSLPNTGELFF.

This clone appeared a few times. This chain links TRBV30 with TRBJ2-1; TRBD2 agrees at 8 bases. This CDR3 region has 15 residues. With V trimmed by 0 bases and J by 4 bases, 5 bases remained unmatched. Per the germline V gene, CDR1 is GTSNPN and CDR2 is SVGIG (reference sequence). CDR3 loop: CAWSVEAGVYNEQFF. CDR3 DNA sequence: TGTGCCTGGAGTGTCGAAGCGGGGGTTTACAATGAGCAGTTCTTC.

The genes are TRBV27 and TRBJ2-7; D is uncertain. Per germline, CDR1 MNHEY and CDR2 SMNVEV (reference sequence). Trimming shortened V by 5 bases and J by 3 bases, and 14 bases separated the two germline ends. The CDR3 loop spans 14 amino acids. The CDR3: CASSNHPISYEQYF. The CDR3 DNA reads as TGTGCCAGCAGTAACCACCCGATTAGCTACGAGCAGTACTTC.

The chain recombines TRBV9 with TRBJ2-5, with D possibly being TRBD2 (7 bases). The germline gives CDR1 SGDLS, CDR2 YYNGEE. V shed 0 bases and J shed 5 bases, with 14 bases lying between them. The CDR3 is 15 residues long. The CDR3 region is CASSVGAGASETQYF. The DNA of the CDR3 is TGTGCCAGCAGCGTAGGGGCGGGGGCGAGTGAGACCCAGTACTTC.

The chain recombines TRBV7-3 with TRBJ1-2, with TRBD1 identical over 8 bases. In germline, CDR1 is SGHTA, CDR2 FQGTGA. V dropped 5 bases and J dropped 4; count of bases not matched to a gene: 15. The CDR3 spans 17 residues. Here the CDR3 reads CASSTGTGLRVGYGYTF. For the CDR3, the DNA is TGTGCCAGCAGCACCGGGACAGGTCTAAGAGTAGGCTATGGCTACACCTTC. The entire variable domain, with the rest obtained from reference TRBV7-3 and TRBJ1-2, is as follows: GAGVSQTPSNKVTEKGKYVELRCDPISGHTALYWYRQSLGQGPEFLIYFQGTGAADDSGLPNDRFFAVRPEGSVSTLKIQRTERGDSAVYLCASSTGTGLRVGYGYTFGSGTRLTVV.

V gene TRBV15 combines with J gene TRBJ1-5, with 7 bases identical to TRBD1. This CDR3 has 15 residues. J lost 5 bases, V lost 5 bases, and 9 bases had no gene match. Germline CDR1 is LNHNV and CDR2 is YYDKDF (reference sequence). CDR3 protein: CATSPQGVIDQPQHF. The CDR3 DNA follows: TGTGCCACCAGCCCGCAGGGGGTAATTGATCAGCCCCAGCATTTT.

This clone has a single count. The chain carries TRBV19 and TRBJ2-2; 7 bases align to TRBD1. The germline gives CDR1 LNHDA, CDR2 SQIVND (reference sequence). V lost 0 bases and J lost 2; bases outside the gene matches: 15. The CDR3 contains 20 residues. The CDR3 reads CASSIDPRWQGVYNTGELFF. The CDR3 DNA follows: TGTGCCAGTAGTATAGATCCGAGGTGGCAGGGGGTTTACAACACCGGGGAGCTGTTTTTT.

J is TRBJ1-1 and V is TRBV4-2, with TRBD1 matching 10 bases. CDR3 length equals 16 residues. Germline trimming cut 2 bases from V and 7 bases from J; bases unmatched to any gene: 10. Germline V gene lookup returns CDR1 LGHNA and CDR2 YNFKEQ. This chain's CDR3 is CASSQFSTGTGVEAFF. As DNA, the CDR3 is TGTGCCAGCAGCCAATTCTCCACCGGGACAGGGGTTGAAGCTTTCTTT.

The CDR3 region is CASSQVSRGRSGAYNEQFF. The CDR3 bases are TGTGCCAGCAGCCAAGTTTCCAGGGGGCGGAGCGGTGCCTACAATGAGCAGTTCTTC. The chain links TRBV3-1 (or the pseudogene TRBV3-2) to TRBJ2-1, with 8 nucleotides matching TRBD1. CDR1 is LGHDT, CDR2 YNNKEL, per germline (reference sequence). V shed 1 base, J shed 2 bases, and the junction held 13 bases outside the gene matches. This CDR3 has 19 residues.

This chain uses TRBV28 with TRBJ1-5; 12 nucleotides line up with TRBD1. Germline V gene data show CDR1 as MDHEN and CDR2 as SYDVKM. The V and J ends lost 10 bases and 0 bases, in that order; junction bases with no gene match: 10. The CDR3 is 17 residues long. The CDR3 DNA reads as TGTGCCACGTTGGGACAGGGGGCCGGGTATAGCAATCAGCCCCAGCATTTT. It encodes CATLGQGAGYSNQPQHF.